The clone carrying this T cell receptor (beta chain) has a handful of counts. Its antigen is unknown. The PCR used 60 Vbeta and 13 Jbeta primers. Sequencing used immunoSEQ multiplex PCR; TCRdb keeps in-frame clones, though not all of them. The table records about 98,000 clones, around three quarters of them present only once. This sample was included in a study of cytomegalovirus exposure and HLA in healthy donors. Study outcomes and limitations: Most TCR sequences proved rare, with some public TCRs found in many donors.

The source is a human donor in good health. Specimen: PBMCs.

CDR3 nucleotides: TGCGCCAGCAGCATATCGGGGACAGAGGAAGCTTTCTTT. It encodes CASSISGTEEAFF. This chain joins TRBV5-1 and TRBJ1-1, with 7 positions matching TRBD1. The CDR3 has 13 amino acids. The ends lost 4 bases at V and 8 bases at J; junction bases unmatched: 8. Looked up from germline, CDR1 is SGHRS and CDR2 is YFSETQ.